This section outlines one TCR beta chain sequence together with its context. The data originate from a study of blood T cell repertoires in COVID-19. Study as a whole: Both acute and convalescent COVID-19 samples were obtained from the United States, Italy and Spain. PBMCs, B-cell-depleted T cells, or T cells provided the cDNA or gDNA that made up the material.

Germline values: CDR1 SGHTA, CDR2 FQGNSA. Trimming removed 1 base from V and 7 bases from J, with 14 bases in between. This CDR3 comprises 14 residues. Original methodology: Researchers report that nucleated cell counts were estimated from reference gene primer amplification. Only in-frame clones appear in the TCRdb table, and some are missing; sequencing was by immunoSEQ multiplex PCR. The D gene and trimming were derived from the DNA, and the V and J assignments and clone size from that table. The sample has under 300,000 clones, approximately 85% seen once. The rearrangement joins TRBV7-2 to TRBJ2-7; D may be TRBD2 (5 bases). The source of this sequence is a human donor in a cohort sampled during active COVID-19. Sequences were obtained from peripheral blood. CDR3 region: CASSLDLRAEEQYF. CDR3 nucleotides: TGTGCCAGCAGCTTAGATTTGAGGGCCGAAGAGCAGTACTTC. The full variable domain, its missing parts supplied by reference TRBV7-2 and TRBJ2-7, is GAGVSQSPSNKVTEKGKDVELRCDPISGHTALYWYRQSLGQGLEFLIYFQGNSAPDKSGLPSDRFSAERTGGSVSTLTIQRTQQEDSAVYLCASSLDLRAEEQYFGPGTRLTVT.